This is a list of T cell receptor beta chains from one sample in a study of blood T cell repertoires in COVID-19. Produced via immunoSEQ multiplex PCR; TCRdb's table is partial and in-frame only. The sample holds roughly 150,000 clones, around 85% seen once. The sequenced sample consisted of peripheral blood. Receptors were obtained from an elderly woman with COVID-19, enrolled during active disease. CDR3s include the opening cysteine and the closing phenylalanine or tryptophan. Fields, in order: V gene, D gene, J gene, clone size, CDR3 DNA, CDR3 protein. A D gene is named only where the DNA matches it firmly. Clone size appears in some rows only: once, few, many, or a class for an expanded clone.

TRBV5-5	TRBD1	TRBJ2-3	.	TGTGCCAGCAGCTCGGGGACAGGGAGGGATACGCAGTATTTT	CASSSGTGRDTQYF
TRBV19	.	TRBJ1-2	.	TGTGCCAGCCTCACCACGGGCTATGGCTACACCTTC	CASLTTGYGYTF
TRBV6-5	.	TRBJ1-5	.	TGTGCCAGCCAGGTAGACCCAGGAAGCAATCAGCCCCAGCATTTT	CASQVDPGSNQPQHF
TRBV27	.	TRBJ2-1	once	TGTGCCAGCAGCCTTAGGGGGACCTACAATGAGCAGTTCTTC	CASSLRGTYNEQFF
TRBV5-5	.	TRBJ1-6	.	TGTGCCAGCAGCTTCGGAATCGGGTCAGATTCACCCCTCCACTTT	CASSFGIGSDSPLHF
TRBV27	TRBD1	TRBJ1-6	.	TGTGCCAGCAGTTTAGTAGGACAGGTCCCTAATTCACCCCTCCACTTT	CASSLVGQVPNSPLHF
TRBV24-1	.	TRBJ2-3	.	TGTGCCACCAGTGACCCGGACACCACAGATACGCAGTATTTT	CATSDPDTTDTQYF
TRBV9	.	TRBJ2-7	.	TGTGCCAGCAGCGTGGGGGACACCAGCTCCTACGAGCAGTACTTC	CASSVGDTSSYEQYF
TRBV6-2/TRBV6-3	.	TRBJ2-7	.	TGTGCCAGCAGTTACCGCGAGCCTAGTAGGTACGAGCAGTACTTC	CASSYREPSRYEQYF
TRBV28	.	TRBJ2-7	.	TGTGCCAGCACCCCCGGGGCGGGGCACGAGCAGTACTTC	CASTPGAGHEQYF
TRBV24-1	TRBD2	TRBJ2-1	once	TGTGCCACCAGTGACTCGACTAGCGGAGCTTACAATGAGCAGTTCTTC	CATSDSTSGAYNEQFF
TRBV5-1	TRBD1	TRBJ2-1	.	TGCGCCAGCCGCCCACCCGGGACAGGATCTGAGCAGTTCTTC	CASRPPGTGSEQFF
TRBV5-1	.	TRBJ1-1	.	TGCGCCAGCAGCTCGACGGGGAACACTGAAGCTTTCTTT	CASSSTGNTEAFF
TRBV25-1	TRBD1	TRBJ2-2	.	TGTGCCATCCCTAAGGGGGCGATCGACACCGGGGAGCTGTTTTTT	CAIPKGAIDTGELFF
TRBV3-1/TRBV3-2	TRBD2	TRBJ2-1	.	TGTGCCAGCAGCGCATCTAGCGGGAGGTCGGATGAGCAGTTCTTC	CASSASSGRSDEQFF
TRBV6-5	TRBD2	TRBJ2-1	.	TGTGCCAGCAGTTCGGGACTAGCGGGGGGTAGAGGTGAGCAGTTCTTC	CASSSGLAGGRGEQFF
TRBV7-8	.	TRBJ1-2	.	TGTGCCAGCAGCTTAGCGGGGGCCGGACAAAAGAGGGGCTACACCTTC	CASSLAGAGQKRGYTF
TRBV2	.	TRBJ2-5	.	TGTGCCAGCAACACAGTCCAAGAGACCCAGTACTTC	CASNTVQETQYF
TRBV7-3	.	TRBJ1-6	.	TGTGCCAGCAGCTCCCTAGTCTCGTCACCCCTCCACTTT	CASSSLVSSPLHF
TRBV5-6	.	TRBJ2-1	.	TGTGCCAGCAGCTTGGCCGGGAGATATGAGCAGTTCTTC	CASSLAGRYEQFF
TRBV27	.	TRBJ1-1	few	TGTGCCAGCAGTGTTGCGGGGACTGAAGCTTTCTTT	CASSVAGTEAFF
TRBV5-1	.	TRBJ2-2	.	TGCGCCAGCAGCTTGGGTTCCCCGGCGAACACCGGGGAGCTGTTTTTT	CASSLGSPANTGELFF
TRBV20-1	TRBD1	TRBJ1-1	.	TGCAGTGCTAGTAGGGACAGAGAAGCTTTCTTT	CSASRDREAFF
TRBV3-1/TRBV3-2	.	TRBJ1-1	.	TGTGCCAGCAGCCAAGGGGGCGTGAACACTGAAGCTTTCTTT	CASSQGGVNTEAFF
TRBV5-1	.	TRBJ1-1	.	TGCGCCAGCAGCTTAGGACACAACACTGAAGCTTTCTTT	CASSLGHNTEAFF
TRBV2	.	TRBJ2-1	.	TGTGCCAGCAGTGAAGCGCGAGGGCACAATGAGCAGTTCTTC	CASSEARGHNEQFF
TRBV12-3/TRBV12-4	.	TRBJ2-1	.	TGTGCCAGCGTGAGGCAGGGGGGAAATGAGCAGTTCTTC	CASVRQGGNEQFF
TRBV11-1	.	TRBJ2-4	once	TGTGCCAGCAGCTTAGAGGGCGGGACCCTCGGGGACATTCAGTACTTC	CASSLEGGTLGDIQYF
TRBV6-5	.	TRBJ1-6	.	TGTGCCAGCAGTTTGGGTAGGGGCGGATCACCCCTCCACTTT	CASSLGRGGSPLHF
TRBV10-3	TRBD2	TRBJ2-1	.	TGTGCCATCAGTGAAAAGCGGGGGGGCAATGAGCAGTTCTTC	CAISEKRGGNEQFF
TRBV14	.	TRBJ2-7	.	TGTGCCAGCAGCTTTCTGAGAGGGAACCACGAGCAGTACTTC	CASSFLRGNHEQYF
TRBV25-1	.	TRBJ2-7	.	TGTGCCAGCAGTGAATCCCTCCAGTGGCAGTACTTC	CASSESLQWQYF
TRBV12-5	.	TRBJ2-1	.	TGTGCTAGTGGTTTGGCGGGAGTATACAATGAGCAGTTCTTC	CASGLAGVYNEQFF
TRBV5-1	.	TRBJ1-2	.	TGCGCCAGCAGCTCAGGGAACTCCAACTATGGCTACACCTTC	CASSSGNSNYGYTF
TRBV30	.	TRBJ1-4	once	TGTGCCTGGAGTCATACGAGCCCAAGAACTAATGAAAAACTGTTTTTT	CAWSHTSPRTNEKLFF
TRBV18	TRBD1	TRBJ2-7	few	TGTGCCAGCTCACCCGGACAGGACCAATCCTACGAGCAGTACTTC	CASSPGQDQSYEQYF
TRBV21-1	.	TRBJ1-1	once	TGTGCCAGCAGCATCCGGACAGGGCTGAACACTGAAGCTTTCTTT	CASSIRTGLNTEAFF
TRBV3-1/TRBV3-2	TRBD2	TRBJ2-7	.	TGTGCCAGCAGCCGACCGATATTGTCAGCGGGAAACTACGAGCAGTACTTC	CASSRPILSAGNYEQYF
TRBV5-5	.	TRBJ2-2	.	TGTGCCAGCAGCCTCCGGGCGGGGAGTACCGGGGAGCTGTTTTTT	CASSLRAGSTGELFF
TRBV7-2	TRBD2	TRBJ2-1	.	TGTGCCAGCAGCTTAAGGCGGGGGGATTACAATGAGCAGTTCTTC	CASSLRRGDYNEQFF
TRBV14	.	TRBJ1-2	.	TGTGCCAGCAGCCAATCCGGCTATGGCTACACCTTC	CASSQSGYGYTF
TRBV27	TRBD1	TRBJ1-1	.	TGTGCCAGCAGTCCACAGGGGCGCGGAGCTTTCTTT	CASSPQGRGAFF
TRBV9	.	TRBJ2-7	.	TGTGCCAGCAGCCAGGCCCCGGCTGCCTACGAGCAGTACTTC	CASSQAPAAYEQYF
TRBV2	.	TRBJ1-6	.	TGTGCCAGCAGCGGGGAGAGTAATTCACCCCTCCACTTT	CASSGESNSPLHF
TRBV7-7	.	TRBJ2-7	.	TGTGCTAGCAGCTTAGCTCCTCCAGGCGAAAGCTCCTACGAGCAGTACTTC	CASSLAPPGESSYEQYF
TRBV5-4	.	TRBJ2-7	.	TGTGCCAGCAGCTTGACGGGGGTAAGCTCCTACGAGCAGTACTTC	CASSLTGVSSYEQYF
TRBV19	.	TRBJ1-1	.	TGTGCCAGTAGTATAGGCCCCTCCCGACATACCGGAATGAACACTGAAGCTTTCTTT	CASSIGPSRHTGMNTEAFF
TRBV5-1	TRBD2	TRBJ2-5	.	TGCGCCAGCAGCTTGGAGGGACTAGCGGGAGAGACCCAGTACTTC	CASSLEGLAGETQYF
TRBV5-4	TRBD1	TRBJ1-2	few	TGTGCCAGCACCCCGTGGACAGGGGCTAACTATGGCTACACCTTC	CASTPWTGANYGYTF
TRBV2	TRBD1	TRBJ2-1	.	TGTGCCAGCAGGAGGACAGGGGAGGGTGAGCAGTTCTTC	CASRRTGEGEQFF
TRBV7-9	.	TRBJ2-7	once	TGTGCCAGCAGCAATTCCAAGGTTGGCTTCTCGGGCGAGCAGTACTTC	CASSNSKVGFSGEQYF
TRBV10-1	.	TRBJ2-2	.	TGCGCCAGCAGTGAGGGGGCTACCGGGGAGCTGTTTTTT	CASSEGATGELFF
TRBV27	.	TRBJ1-6	.	TGTGCCAGCAACCCCAGGGGAGGGTATTCACCCCTCCACTTT	CASNPRGGYSPLHF
TRBV12-5	TRBD1	TRBJ1-6	.	TGTGCTAGTGGGGAGGACAGGGGAAATTCACCCCTCCACTTT	CASGEDRGNSPLHF
TRBV14	.	TRBJ1-3	.	TGTGCCAGCAGCCAACGGGCAGGGTCAGGAAACACCATATATTTT	CASSQRAGSGNTIYF
TRBV5-1	.	TRBJ2-5	once	TGCGCCAGCAGCTTGTTTGGAGGTGAAGAGACCCAGTACTTC	CASSLFGGEETQYF
TRBV6-1	TRBD1	TRBJ1-2	.	TGTGCCAGCAGTGAGTTGCGTCGGGACAGGACTTATGGCTACACCTTC	CASSELRRDRTYGYTF
TRBV5-4	.	TRBJ2-3	.	TGTGCCAGCAGCTTGGTTGGCGGGCTTAAGACAGATACGCAGTATTTT	CASSLVGGLKTDTQYF
TRBV19	TRBD2	TRBJ2-3	.	TGTGCCAGCGGGACTAGCGTATTGGATACGCAGTATTTT	CASGTSVLDTQYF
TRBV5-1	.	TRBJ1-1	.	TGCGCCAGCAGCTTCGGACAGCCGAACACTGAAGCTTTCTTT	CASSFGQPNTEAFF